The 14 T cell receptor beta chains below all came from one sample that was sequenced in a study of blood T cells in healthy people across ages. It was with a sample-barcoded 5' primer and a J-beta primer mix that a second PCR of about 6 to 11 cycles was run. MiXCR, applied by TCRdb to the 5' RACE reads, yields one record per CDR3 protein. The sample holds about 1.4 million distinct CDR3 sequences, around 55% seen once. Source material: blood. These receptors were taken from a young man in good health.

The V gene is TRBV5-1, the J gene TRBJ1-2; TRBD1 might be the D (6 bases). Germline V lookup: CDR1 SGHRS, CDR2 YFSETQ. V was shortened by 4 bases and J by 0 bases, with 19 bases between the two germline ends. The CDR3 loop spans 17 amino acids. The CDR3 protein is CASSEGTIDFSNYGYTF. The CDR3 region has the DNA TGCGCCAGCAGCGAGGGGACAATCGACTTTTCTAACTATGGCTACACCTTC. Looking up the rest from reference TRBV5-1 and TRBJ1-2 gives the full variable domain: KAGVTQTPRYLIKTRGQQVTLSCSPISGHRSVSWYQQTPGQGLQFLFEYFSETQRNKGNFPGRFSGRQFSNSRSEMNVSTLELGDSALYLCASSEGTIDFSNYGYTFGSGTRLTVV.

The chain carries TRBV20-1 and TRBJ2-1; 11 nucleotides line up with TRBD2. CDR1 DFQATT and CDR2 SNEGSKA come from the germline V gene (reference sequence). With V trimmed by 5 bases and J by 8 bases, 5 bases remained unmatched. This CDR3 region has 13 residues. The CDR3, as DNA: TGCAGTGCTTATAGCGGGGGGGCCGATGAGCAGTTCTTC. This encodes CSAYSGGADEQFF.

This rearrangement joins TRBV13 to TRBJ2-2, with no clear D. The CDR3 is made up of 16 amino acids. In germline, CDR1 is PRHDT, CDR2 FYEKMQ (reference sequence). The V end was cut by 2 bases, the J end by 2 bases, with 12 bases between. CDR3 bases: TGTGCCAGCAGCTTAATGGGGTCCTTAAACACCGGGGAGCTGTTTTTT. This encodes CASSLMGSLNTGELFF.

The V call is TRBV14, the J call TRBJ2-1; a weak D match, TRBD1 (5 bases). Per the germline V gene, CDR1 is SGHDN and CDR2 is FVKESK. The CDR3 is 17 residues long. Trimming took off 1 base at V and 3 bases at J, with 16 bases between the two ends. CDR3: CASSQGGSAENYNEQFF. The CDR3 nucleotides are TGTGCCAGCAGCCAAGGGGGCTCTGCCGAAAACTACAATGAGCAGTTCTTC.

This sequence joins TRBV25-1 and TRBJ1-4; D unclear. The CDR3 runs to 15 residues. The ends were cut back, 1 base at V and 4 bases at J, with 10 bases in the middle. Germline CDR1 reads MGHDK; CDR2 reads SYGVNS. The CDR3 spells CASSESRVINEKLFF. Written as DNA, the CDR3 is TGTGCCAGCAGTGAATCCCGGGTCATTAATGAAAAACTGTTTTTT. The entire variable domain, with the rest obtained from reference TRBV25-1 and TRBJ1-4, is as follows: EADIYQTPRYLVIGTGKKITLECSQTMGHDKMYWYQQDPGMELHLIHYSYGVNSTEKGDLSSESTVSRIRTEHFPLTLESARPSHTSQYLCASSESRVINEKLFFGSGTQLSVL.

The gene calls are TRBV20-1 and TRBJ1-6; D might be TRBD1 (5 bases). V shed 3 bases and J shed 4 bases, with 16 bases lying between them. CDR1 is DFQATT, CDR2 SNEGSKA, per germline (reference sequence). CDR3 length: 16 amino acids. CDR3 coding DNA: TGCAGTGCTAGGGTAGGGGTTGAGTCTTATAATTCACCCCTCCACTTT. Translated, it gives CSARVGVESYNSPLHF.

The chain has TRBV18 and TRBJ2-3; D is ambiguous. From germline, CDR1 is KGHSH and CDR2 LQKENI. V lost 1 base and J 5 bases, leaving 4 bases between the germline ends. This CDR3 has 12 amino acids. As DNA, the CDR3 is TGTGCCAGCTCACCACAGGTAGATACGCAGTATTTT. Translating gives CASSPQVDTQYF.

This clonotype was counted a few times. The chain combines TRBV3-1 with TRBJ2-5; 8 bases agree with TRBD2. The CDR3 has 14 residues. The germline CDR1 and CDR2 sequences are LGHDT and YNNKEL (reference sequence). After removal of 8 bases from V and 0 bases from J, the junction contained 5 bases not matched to a gene. The DNA for the CDR3 is TGTGCCAGCCATCTAGCGGGCCACCAAGAGACCCAGTACTTC. Its protein is CASHLAGHQETQYF.

The chain recombines TRBV7-2 with TRBJ2-3; D gene unclear. V gave up 1 base and J gave up 0 bases, with 11 bases separating them. CDR3 length: 16 residues. From germline, CDR1 is SGHTA and CDR2 FQGNSA. The CDR3 DNA sequence: TGTGCCAGCAGCTTAGTGGCCTCCAGGAGCACAGATACGCAGTATTTT. Encoded protein: CASSLVASRSTDTQYF.

This sequence joins TRBV18 and TRBJ2-7, with a tentative D call TRBD1 (6 bases). Near its end, the DNA agrees better with TRBJ2-5, so the J call may be wrong. The CDR3 is 14 residues long. Per the germline V gene, CDR1 is KGHSH and CDR2 is LQKENI. The CDR3: CASSMTGGRETQYF. The CDR3 DNA sequence: TGTGCCAGCTCAATGACAGGAGGACGAGAGACCCAGTACTTC.

This sequence joins TRBV29-1 and TRBJ2-5; D ambiguous. Per germline, CDR1 SQVTM and CDR2 ANQGSEA. CDR3 length equals 9 residues. Trimming took off 4 bases at V and 11 bases at J, with 8 bases between the two ends. CDR3 residues: CSVAKGQYF. CDR3 in DNA: TGCAGCGTTGCTAAAGGGCAGTACTTC. The entire variable domain, with the rest obtained from reference TRBV29-1 and TRBJ2-5, is as follows: SAVISQKPSRDICQRGTSLTIQCQVDSQVTMMFWYRQQPGQSLTLIATANQGSEATYESGFVIDKFPISRPNLTFSTLTVSNMSPEDSSIYLCSVAKGQYFGPGTRLLVL.

The V and J genes are TRBV6-6 and TRBJ2-3; 9 bases fit TRBD2. The ends lost 5 bases at V and 3 bases at J; junction bases unmatched: 6. The V gene's germline CDR1 is MNHNY and CDR2 SVGAGI (reference sequence). There are 15 residues in the CDR3. The CDR3: CASSRDSGGTDTQYF. The DNA for the CDR3 is TGTGCCAGCAGTCGGGATAGCGGGGGTACAGATACGCAGTATTTT.

The chain combines TRBV5-1 with TRBJ1-1; 11 nucleotides line up with TRBD1. Germline CDR1 is SGHRS and CDR2 is YFSETQ. This CDR3 spans 15 amino acids. Trimming removed 0 bases from V and 4 bases from J; junction bases left unmatched: 2. CDR3: CASSLDGQGATEAFF. DNA of the CDR3: TGCGCCAGCAGCTTGGACGGACAGGGGGCCACTGAAGCTTTCTTT.

This clonotype appeared once. This chain uses TRBV5-1 with TRBJ2-1; a weak D match, TRBD2 (6 bases). Trimming stripped 0 bases from V and 8 bases from J, with 15 bases between. This CDR3 comprises 15 residues. From germline, CDR1 is SGHRS and CDR2 YFSETQ. CDR3 amino acids: CASSLVGGPGDEQFF. In nucleotides, the CDR3 is TGCGCCAGCAGCTTGGTTGGGGGTCCGGGGGATGAGCAGTTCTTC.